Listed here is a single T cell receptor (beta chain). Its antigen is not identified. The CDR3 covers 15 residues. Germline V gene sequence: CDR1 SGDLS, CDR2 YYNGEE. V lost 4 bases, J lost 2 bases, and 9 bases stayed unmatched. These data originate in a study of CD8 T cells in Susac syndrome. On the study more broadly: Treatment status at blood draw for the Susac syndrome patients was therapy-naive, corticosteroids, or intravenous immunoglobulin alone. Regarding the study as a whole: It was acknowledged in the study that the number of individuals who were included in its TCR sequencing and HLA analysis was relatively small. CD4+ T cell repertoires in Susac syndrome lacked clonal expansion.

CD8+ and CD4+ T cells from blood underwent TCR beta sequencing, which was carried out in a high-throughput format. The RNA input was 0.5 to 1 ug, and it was reverse transcribed with random hexamers. From the immunoSEQ multiplex PCR reads, TCRdb called clonotypes with MiXCR, one entry per CDR3 protein. The table has 160,000 or so distinct CDR3 sequences, approximately 94% seen once. This TCR came from a human donor with Susac syndrome. The rearrangement joins TRBV9 to TRBJ2-7; 7 bases fit TRBD1. Source material: CD4+ T cells from PBMCs. The CDR3 DNA reads TGTGCCAGCAGCCCCTCGGGACAGTACGCCTACGAGCAGTACTTC. Protein sequence: CASSPSGQYAYEQYF. The whole variable domain, remainder taken from reference TRBV9 and TRBJ2-7, is DSGVTQTPKHLITATGQRVTLRCSPRSGDLSVYWYQQSLDQGLQFLIQYYNGEERAKGNILERFSAQQFPDLHSELNLSSLELGDSALYFCASSPSGQYAYEQYFGPGTRLTVT.